Each of the 22 T cell receptor beta chains below was sequenced from the same sample in a study of vaccination and CD4 T cells after COVID-19. Noted treatment: roughly 11-day PBMC culture with coronavirus spike peptide pools or control peptides (ViraFEST assay). Their cognate antigens are unknown. Oncomine TCR Beta short-read sequencing was applied to DNA from cultured CD4+ T cells. TCRdb processed the PCR reads anew with MiXCR; each CDR3 protein has one entry. The sample holds about 10,000 distinct CDR3 sequences, approximately 61% seen once. Sequencing used CD4+ T cells from blood, cultured in vitro. These receptors were collected from a human donor who had recovered from COVID-19.

This clonotype was seen a few times. V is TRBV30 and J is TRBJ1-2; 8 nucleotides line up with TRBD1. The ends lost 8 bases at V and 7 bases at J; junction bases unmatched: 9. The CDR3 is 12 amino acids. The germline CDR1 and CDR2 sequences are GTSNPN and SVGIG (reference sequence). Here the CDR3 DNA reads TGTGCCAGACACGGGACAGGCAGTGGCTACACCTTC. Translated: CARHGTGSGYTF.

The J gene is TRBJ1-1, the V gene TRBV20-1; no reliable D call. Germline CDR1 is DFQATT and CDR2 is SNEGSKA (reference sequence). The V and J ends lost 3 bases and 5 bases respectively, with 13 bases between them. CDR3 length: 13 amino acids. The CDR3 region is CSARPDLRTEAFF. The CDR3 DNA sequence: TGCAGTGCTAGGCCCGATCTCCGGACTGAAGCTTTCTTT.

This clonotype was observed a handful of times. The chain has TRBV12-3 or TRBV12-4 and TRBJ2-3; D possibly uses TRBD1 or TRBD2 (5 bases each). The CDR3 consists of 15 residues. V lost 6 bases, J lost 4 bases, and 17 bases lay in between. CDR3 in DNA: TGTGCCAGCAGCCCCGGGACCCCAACGGCAGATACGCAGTATTTT. It yields the protein CASSPGTPTADTQYF.

The chain combines TRBV20-1 with TRBJ2-7; D may match TRBD1 or TRBD2 (6 bases each). This CDR3 comprises 13 residues. Germline loops: CDR1 DFQATT, CDR2 SNEGSKA (reference sequence). Trimming left V 5 bases short and J 4 bases short, with 15 bases between. CDR3 region: CSAAGGSIYEQYF. The CDR3 coding sequence is TGCAGTGCTGCCGGGGGCAGCATTTACGAGCAGTACTTC.

The table lists this clonotype with a few counts. The chain has TRBV19 and TRBJ2-5; TRBD2 agrees at 8 bases. Germline CDR1 reads LNHDA; CDR2 reads SQIVND (reference sequence). V was clipped by 3 bases and J by 1 base; unmatched bases: 1. The CDR3 runs 14 residues. The CDR3 DNA sequence: TGTGCCAGTAGTATCGGGGGGGGCCAAGAGACCCAGTACTTC. Protein sequence: CASSIGGGQETQYF.

This chain joins TRBV2 and TRBJ2-3; D gene unclear. In germline, CDR1 is SNHLY, CDR2 FYNNEI. With 4 bases removed from V and 5 bases from J, the gap between germline ends came to 16 bases. This CDR3 comprises 15 residues. The chain's CDR3 is CASSVLSPPRDTQYF. As DNA, the CDR3 is TGTGCCAGCAGTGTCCTTTCCCCCCCGAGAGATACGCAGTATTTT.

The V gene is TRBV7-8, the J gene TRBJ2-2; no firm D call. Germline V gene data show CDR1 as SGHVS and CDR2 as FQNEAQ. This CDR3 comprises 15 residues. V was shortened by 8 bases and J by 2 bases, with 15 bases between the two germline ends. The CDR3 DNA sequence: TGTGCCAGCTCCCTCTCGGGTTCAAACACCGGGGAGCTGTTTTTT. This gives the protein CASSLSGSNTGELFF.

The rearrangement uses TRBV30 and TRBJ2-1; a possible D gene is TRBD1 (6 bases). This CDR3 has 16 residues. In germline, CDR1 is GTSNPN, CDR2 SVGIG (reference sequence). V lost 2 bases, J lost 4 bases, and 18 bases lay in between. The CDR3 region is CAWSSPGVSGYNEQFF. CDR3 bases: TGTGCCTGGAGTTCACCAGGGGTGTCGGGGTACAATGAGCAGTTCTTC.

The chain couples TRBV5-1 to TRBJ1-1; D not certain. The CDR3 contains 14 residues. With 2 bases removed from V and 1 base from J, the gap between germline ends came to 9 bases. The V gene's germline CDR1 is SGHRS and CDR2 YFSETQ. The CDR3 sequence: CASSFSGENTEAFF. The DNA for the CDR3 is TGCGCCAGCAGCTTCTCAGGTGAGAACACTGAAGCTTTCTTT. Supplemented by reference TRBV5-1 and TRBJ1-1, the full variable domain reads KAGVTQTPRYLIKTRGQQVTLSCSPISGHRSVSWYQQTPGQGLQFLFEYFSETQRNKGNFPGRFSGRQFSNSRSEMNVSTLELGDSALYLCASSFSGENTEAFFGQGTRLTVV.

The chain employs TRBV29-1 and TRBJ2-2; 7 bases line up with TRBD2. Germline V gene sequence: CDR1 SQVTM, CDR2 ANQGSEA. This CDR3 is built from 14 residues. Unmatched junction bases numbered 9, after V lost 7 bases and J lost 4 bases. Written as DNA, the CDR3 is TGCAGCGCCCGCCCGGGGGGAGGCACCGGGGAGCTGTTTTTT. Amino acid sequence: CSARPGGGTGELFF.

The rearrangement links TRBV11-2 to TRBJ2-1; D is unresolved. Germline values: CDR1 SGHAT, CDR2 FQNNGV. CDR3 size: 11 residues. The V and J ends lost 6 bases and 9 bases respectively, with 9 bases between them. DNA of the CDR3: TGTGCCAGCAGACAATTAGCTGAGCAGTTCTTC. This sequence encodes CASRQLAEQFF.

The chain carries TRBV6-5 and TRBJ2-2; D possibly corresponds to TRBD2 (5 bases). This CDR3 spans 18 amino acids. The V and J ends lost 0 bases and 6 bases respectively, with 20 bases between them. In germline, CDR1 is MNHEY, CDR2 SVGAGI. As DNA, the CDR3 is TGTGCCAGCAGTTACTCTATGGCTAGCTCAGGACCTGCCGGGGAGCTGTTTTTT. It codes for CASSYSMASSGPAGELFF.

The J gene is TRBJ2-3, the V gene TRBV20-1, with 7 bases matching TRBD2. After removal of 6 bases from V and 3 bases from J, the junction contained 15 bases not matched to a gene. The CDR3 loop spans 16 amino acids. The V gene's germline CDR1 is DFQATT and CDR2 SNEGSKA (reference sequence). CDR3 residues: CSALPISGERTDTQYF. In DNA form, the CDR3 reads TGCAGTGCCCTCCCAATCAGCGGGGAGAGGACAGATACGCAGTATTTT.

The gene calls are TRBV24-1 and TRBJ1-2, with unresolved D. This CDR3 comprises 12 residues. Per the germline V gene, CDR1 is KGHDR and CDR2 is SFDVKD. V was cut by 1 base and J by 10 bases, with 9 bases left in between. CDR3 protein: CATSDFGQVYTF. CDR3 in DNA: TGTGCCACCAGTGATTTTGGGCAGGTCTACACCTTC.

This clonotype appeared a few times. The gene calls are TRBV30 and TRBJ1-1; 10 bases are shared with TRBD1. This CDR3 contains 15 residues. Trimming removed 2 bases from V and 4 bases from J; junction bases left unmatched: 7. Germline CDR1 GTSNPN, CDR2 SVGIG (reference sequence). The CDR3 here is CAWSNDRTGGTEAFF. The CDR3 DNA follows: TGTGCCTGGAGTAATGACCGGACAGGGGGCACTGAAGCTTTCTTT.

This chain connects TRBV20-1 to TRBJ1-3; D possibly corresponds to TRBD1 (6 bases). CDR3 length equals 15 residues. Germline CDR1 DFQATT, CDR2 SNEGSKA (reference sequence). Trimming left V 5 bases short and J 3 bases short, with 17 bases between. Here the CDR3 reads CSAQHERTVGNTIYF. The CDR3 DNA reads TGCAGTGCTCAACACGAAAGGACAGTTGGAAACACCATATATTTT.

The chain links TRBV27 to TRBJ1-6; TRBD1 is a possible D gene (6 bases). V lost 5 bases and J 10 bases, leaving 15 bases between the germline ends. The CDR3 loop spans 14 amino acids. Germline CDR1 MNHEY, CDR2 SMNVEV (reference sequence). For the CDR3, the DNA is TGTGCCAGCAGTCCAAACTACAGGGAGTCACCCCTCCACTTT. Translating gives CASSPNYRESPLHF.

The rearrangement uses TRBV20-1 and TRBJ2-5; D unclear. The CDR3 loop spans 16 amino acids. CDR1 is DFQATT, CDR2 SNEGSKA, per germline (reference sequence). V shed 3 bases and J shed 1 base, with 18 bases lying between them. The CDR3 loop is CSASRLSLWGQETQYF. The CDR3 DNA is TGCAGTGCTAGTCGTCTAAGTCTATGGGGCCAAGAGACCCAGTACTTC.

As to this clonotype: Sequence at one end of the junction differs from germline and may be a read error. V and J are TRBV6-1 and TRBJ1-2; 7 bases are a match to TRBD1. In germline, CDR1 is MNHNS, CDR2 SASEGT. The CDR3 length is 15 residues. CDR3 residues: CASSLRDRANYGHTF. Written as DNA, the CDR3 is TGTGCCAGCAGCCTCCGGGACAGAGCTAACTATGGCCACACCTTC.

The chain's CDR3 is CASSLGRGYTEAFF. The CDR3 DNA follows: TGTGCCAGCAGTTTAGGCAGGGGGTATACTGAAGCTTTCTTT. This chain joins TRBV27 and TRBJ1-1, with 7 bases aligning to TRBD1. Germline assignment: CDR1 MNHEY and CDR2 SMNVEV (reference sequence). With V trimmed by 2 bases and J by 5 bases, 5 bases remained unmatched. The CDR3 sequence is 14 residues long.

This chain links TRBV11-2 with TRBJ1-3, with no clear D. This CDR3 region has 12 residues. V dropped 2 bases and J dropped 4 bases, with 3 bases sitting between them. CDR1 is SGHAT, CDR2 FQNNGV, per germline. The DNA of the CDR3 is TGTGCCAGCAGCTTATGGGGAAACACCATATATTTT. It specifies CASSLWGNTIYF.

The J gene is TRBJ1-5, the V gene TRBV2; 7 bases line up with TRBD1. Germline V gene data show CDR1 as SNHLY and CDR2 as FYNNEI. V trimming: 4 bases; J trimming: 6 bases; junction bases outside the gene matches: 6. The CDR3 loop spans 14 amino acids. The CDR3 bases are TGTGCCAGCAGTGGACAGGGTAGAATTCAGCCCCAGCATTTT. Its translation is CASSGQGRIQPQHF.